Listed below are T cell receptor beta chains from one sample, sequenced in a study of regulatory dendritic cells for organ transplantation. The data were produced by immunoSEQ multiplex PCR, yet TCRdb's version contains in-frame clones alone and is incomplete. Of approximately 9,300 clones listed, less than 90% are singletons. No antigen has been assigned to these receptors. The sample taken for sequencing was memory CD4+ T cells from blood cultured with dendritic cells. The source is a human donor in good health. The CDR3 runs from the conserved cysteine through the conserved F or W. The D gene is left open where the match is weak. Clone size, where shown, is once, few, many, or a class for clones that have expanded.

CDR3: CASGLGNRGSLLF; DNA: TGTGCTAGTGGTTTGGGTAACAGGGGGTCCTTGCTGTTC; size: NA; length: 13; J: TRBJ1-2; V: TRBV12-5; D: TRBD1
CDR3: CASSSSGDFGGEQFF; DNA: TGTGCCAGCAGCTCCTCAGGAGATTTCGGGGGAGAGCAGTTCTTC; size: few; length: 15; J: TRBJ2-1; V: TRBV7-9; D: NA
CDR3: CASSLDRQAPYGYTF; DNA: TGTGCCAGCAGCTTAGATCGACAGGCTCCCTATGGCTACACCTTC; size: NA; length: 15; J: TRBJ1-2; V: TRBV11-2; D: NA
CDR3: CASSLARGTEAFF; DNA: TGTGCCAGCAGCTTGGCCAGGGGGACTGAAGCTTTCTTT; size: NA; length: 13; J: TRBJ1-1; V: TRBV7-3; D: TRBD1
CDR3: CATSGDFSTDTQYF; DNA: TGCGCCACTTCCGGGGACTTTAGCACAGATACGCAGTATTTT; size: NA; length: 14; J: TRBJ2-3; V: TRBV10-2; D: NA
CDR3: CATSISPNEQFF; DNA: TGTGCCACCAGCATTTCCCCTAATGAGCAGTTCTTC; size: few; length: 12; J: TRBJ2-1; V: TRBV15; D: NA
CDR3: CASSLVSYTDTQYF; DNA: TGTGCCAGCAGCTTGGTATCGTACACAGATACGCAGTATTTT; size: NA; length: 14; J: TRBJ2-3; V: TRBV5-4; D: NA
CDR3: CSVERTAEGTEAFF; DNA: TGCAGCGTTGAAAGGACAGCTGAAGGCACTGAAGCTTTCTTT; size: few; length: 14; J: TRBJ1-1; V: TRBV29-1; D: NA
CDR3: CASSMTSGRWNEQFF; DNA: TGTGCCAGCAGCATGACTAGCGGGAGATGGAATGAGCAGTTCTTC; size: NA; length: 15; J: TRBJ2-1; V: TRBV7-2; D: TRBD2
CDR3: CASSNRGSNEKLFF; DNA: TGTGCCAGTAGTAACAGGGGAAGTAATGAAAAACTGTTTTTT; size: NA; length: 14; J: TRBJ1-4; V: TRBV19; D: TRBD1
CDR3: CASSQALAVSTDTQYF; DNA: TGCGCCAGCAGCCAAGCCCTAGCGGTTAGCACAGATACGCAGTATTTT; size: NA; length: 16; J: TRBJ2-3; V: TRBV4-3; D: TRBD2
CDR3: CASSLGASGELFF; DNA: TGTGCCAGCAGCTTAGGGGCTTCCGGGGAGCTGTTTTTT; size: NA; length: 13; J: TRBJ2-2; V: TRBV7-3; D: NA
CDR3: CASSFDRVGGELFF; DNA: TGTGCCAGCAGCTTCGACAGGGTGGGCGGGGAGCTGTTTTTT; size: NA; length: 14; J: TRBJ2-2; V: TRBV7-9; D: TRBD1
CDR3: CSGQHQETQYF; DNA: TGCAGTGGACAGCATCAAGAGACCCAGTACTTC; size: NA; length: 11; J: TRBJ2-5; V: TRBV20-1; D: NA
CDR3: CASSIFWDRAGGYTF; DNA: TGTGCCAGCAGCATTTTTTGGGACAGGGCTGGTGGCTACACCTTC; size: NA; length: 15; J: TRBJ1-2; V: TRBV5-5; D: TRBD1
CDR3: CASSEGTGGNTGELFF; DNA: TGTGCCAGCAGTGAAGGGACAGGGGGAAACACCGGGGAGCTGTTTTTT; size: NA; length: 16; J: TRBJ2-2; V: TRBV2; D: TRBD1
CDR3: CASRGQGAGDTEAFF; DNA: TGTGCCAGCAGAGGACAGGGGGCCGGCGACACTGAAGCTTTCTTT; size: NA; length: 15; J: TRBJ1-1; V: TRBV27; D: TRBD1
CDR3: CASSSQTGTSLGGELFF; DNA: TGCGCCAGCAGCTCCCAAACCGGGACTAGTCTGGGCGGGGAGCTGTTTTTT; size: NA; length: 17; J: TRBJ2-2; V: TRBV10-1; D: TRBD2
CDR3: CASNKGTGELFF; DNA: TGTGCCAGTAACAAGGGAACCGGGGAGCTGTTTTTT; size: NA; length: 12; J: TRBJ2-2; V: TRBV19; D: NA
CDR3: CASRPGLAGGEQYF; DNA: TGTGCCAGCAGGCCGGGACTAGCGGGAGGCGAGCAGTACTTC; size: few; length: 14; J: TRBJ2-7; V: TRBV7-9; D: TRBD2